The source of this T cell receptor (beta chain) is a study of cytomegalovirus exposure and HLA in healthy donors. TCRdb's table, derived via immunoSEQ multiplex PCR, lists solely in-frame clones and lacks some. Seen here are 140,000 to 150,000 clones, approximately 94% observed once, and the top ten hold approximately 2%. V trimming: 8 bases; J trimming: 1 base; junction bases outside the gene matches: 2. The CDR3 has 13 amino acids. Germline V gene lookup returns CDR1 LNHDA and CDR2 SQIVND (reference sequence). This receptor was identified in a man aged 18 to 29 in good health and CMV-seropositive. Sample: PBMCs. J is TRBJ2-3 and V is TRBV19; 8 bases fit TRBD2. CDR3 sequence: CASRGGGTDTQYF. The CDR3, as DNA: TGTGCCAGTCGGGGGGGAGGCACAGATACGCAGTATTTT.